The 20 T cell receptor beta chains reported below all come from one sample, sequenced in a study of blood T cell repertoires in COVID-19. Assay: immunoSEQ multiplex PCR; the TCRdb copy retains only in-frame clones and omits some. There are roughly 150,000 clones in the sample; about four fifths occur only once, and approximately 10% lies in the top ten. The source material was peripheral blood. The source of these receptors is a man in his sixties or seventies with active or convalescent COVID-19.

This clone was detected a few times. The J gene is TRBJ1-2, the V gene TRBV7-9, with D unresolved. The length of the CDR3 is 13 residues. V was shortened by 1 base and J by 0 bases, with 3 bases between the two germline ends. CDR1 and CDR2 from the germline V gene are SEHNR and FQNEAQ (reference sequence). CDR3 protein: CASSLDTNYGYTF. The CDR3 DNA is TGTGCCAGCAGCTTAGACACTAACTATGGCTACACCTTC.

This clone was counted many times. The chain joins TRBV18 to TRBJ2-2, with D possibly TRBD1 on 5 matching bases. Trimming took off 3 bases at V and 8 bases at J, with 10 bases between the two ends. Germline lookup yields CDR1 KGHSH and CDR2 LQKENI. The CDR3 has 13 amino acids. In DNA, the CDR3 is TGTGCCAGCTCACCTCGGCAGGGAGGGGAGCTGTTTTTT. Amino acids: CASSPRQGGELFF.

The J gene is TRBJ2-7, the V gene TRBV7-8, with 13 bases matching TRBD2. CDR1 and CDR2 from the germline V gene are SGHVS and FQNEAQ. This CDR3 is built from 15 residues. The V gene end was trimmed by 4 bases and the J gene end by 3 bases; junction bases not matched to a gene: 3. In nucleotides, the CDR3 is TGTGCCAGCAGCTCTCGGACTAGCGGGAGCTACGAGCAGTACTTC. Protein: CASSSRTSGSYEQYF.

The rearrangement links TRBV15 to TRBJ1-5, with D hard to call. Trimming shortened V by 1 base and J by 0 bases, and 10 bases separated the two germline ends. This CDR3 comprises 16 residues. Germline CDR1 and CDR2: LNHNV and YYDKDF (reference sequence). This CDR3 is CATSRVRFNSNQPQHF. The CDR3 DNA reads as TGTGCCACCAGCAGAGTGCGGTTCAATAGCAATCAGCCCCAGCATTTT.

The rearrangement uses TRBV9 and TRBJ1-1; D is unresolved. This CDR3 has 14 amino acids. Trimming cost V 0 bases and J 7 bases, with 13 bases left between them. Germline assignment: CDR1 SGDLS and CDR2 YYNGEE. This CDR3 reads CASSVGSKSGEAFF. CDR3 sequence (DNA): TGTGCCAGCAGCGTAGGCTCCAAAAGCGGTGAAGCTTTCTTT.

The chain employs TRBV29-1 and TRBJ1-2, with 7 bases identical to TRBD1. The trim removed 6 bases at V and 12 bases at J, leaving 10 bases unmatched. The V gene's germline CDR1 is SQVTM and CDR2 ANQGSEA. The CDR3 has 11 amino acids. Written as DNA, the CDR3 is TGCAGCGTGGACGACAGGGTACGAAACACCTTC. Translated, it gives CSVDDRVRNTF.

The chain combines TRBV28 with TRBJ2-7; 10 bases align to TRBD2. The CDR3 consists of 14 residues. Germline CDR1 is MDHEN and CDR2 is SYDVKM. V was clipped by 2 bases and J by 5 bases; unmatched bases: 3. In DNA, the CDR3 is TGTGCCAGCAGTTTAAGCGGGGGGGTCCACGAGCAGTACTTC. As protein: CASSLSGGVHEQYF.

The V and J genes are TRBV5-4 and TRBJ2-1, with D possibly matching TRBD2 (7 bases). V lost 2 bases to trimming and J lost 7 bases, with 13 bases between them. Germline CDR1 and CDR2: SGHNT and YYREEE (reference sequence). This CDR3 is 14 amino acids long. CDR3 nucleotide sequence: TGTGCCAGCAGCTTTGGGGGCGGGAGAAATGAGCAGTTCTTC. It encodes CASSFGGGRNEQFF.

The CDR3 sequence is CASRDRGDAGYTF. For the CDR3, the DNA is TGTGCCAGCCGGGACAGGGGCGACGCCGGCTACACCTTC. The chain links TRBV3-1 (or the pseudogene TRBV3-2) to TRBJ1-2; 10 nucleotides agree with TRBD1. CDR3 size: 13 residues. Germline assignment: CDR1 LGHDT and CDR2 YNNKEL (reference sequence). V was clipped by 8 bases and J by 8 bases; unmatched bases: 8.

CDR3 in DNA: TGCGCCAGCAGCTTCTTGACAGCGGGGGCTGAAGCTTTCTTT. Its translation is CASSFLTAGAEAFF. The chain is built from TRBV5-1 and TRBJ1-1; D might be TRBD1 (5 bases). Between the trimmed V and J ends, which lost 2 bases and 6 bases, there was a span of 14 bases. CDR1 is SGHRS and CDR2 is YFSETQ in the germline V gene. The CDR3 is 14 amino acids.

Worth noting for this clone: The junction departs from the called germline gene at one end, perhaps through a read error. The rearrangement links TRBV11-2 to TRBJ2-1; TRBD2 matches at 11 bases. The CDR3 loop spans 15 amino acids. Germline lookup yields CDR1 SGHAT and CDR2 FQNNGV. The CDR3 coding sequence is TGTGCCAGCAGCTTAAAGCCAGGCGTAGCGGGAGGGGATATCTTC. It codes for CASSLKPGVAGGDIF.

This sequence joins TRBV5-1 and TRBJ2-5, with TRBD1 matching over 8 bases. V lost 3 bases and J lost 5; bases outside the gene matches: 6. This CDR3 region has 14 residues. Germline CDR1 and CDR2: SGHRS and YFSETQ. The CDR3: CASSYQGAAETQYF. The CDR3 DNA reads as TGCGCCAGCAGCTATCAGGGGGCGGCGGAGACCCAGTACTTC.

The rearrangement joins TRBV6-6 to TRBJ2-1; 11 positions match TRBD2. Germline-derived CDR1 and CDR2 are MNHNY and SVGAGI (reference sequence). After removal of 5 bases from V and 0 bases from J, the junction contained 18 bases not matched to a gene. This CDR3 region has 21 residues. The DNA of the CDR3 is TGTGCCAGCAGTCCAAAAGCAAAGACTAGCGGGGTCGGTGGCTCCTACAATGAGCAGTTCTTC. Encoded protein: CASSPKAKTSGVGGSYNEQFF.

This clone was observed a few times. This chain uses TRBV28 with TRBJ2-7; 9 bases are shared with TRBD1. Germline V CDR1 and CDR2: MDHEN, SYDVKM. Germline trimming cut 6 bases from V and 3 bases from J; bases unmatched to any gene: 9. This CDR3 is built from 15 residues. The DNA for the CDR3 is TGTGCCAGCAGCCCAGGGTGGGACAGGGTCTACGAGCAGTACTTC. Its translation: CASSPGWDRVYEQYF.

The rearrangement joins TRBV5-1 to TRBJ2-7, with a tentative D call TRBD2 (5 bases). The V end lost 4 bases, the J end lost 4 bases, and 12 bases lay between the germline ends. The V gene's germline CDR1 is SGHRS and CDR2 YFSETQ. The CDR3 has 13 residues. CDR3 nucleotide sequence: TGCGCCAGCAGCCTGTACGGAGGATACGAGCAGTACTTC. Its translation is CASSLYGGYEQYF.

This chain links TRBV5-1 with TRBJ2-2, with D possibly being TRBD2 (5 bases). There are 13 residues in the CDR3. Germline CDR1 and CDR2: SGHRS and YFSETQ. With 6 bases removed from V and 4 bases from J, the gap between germline ends came to 10 bases. CDR3 nucleotides: TGCGCCAGCACCCAAGGGAGCACCGGGGAGCTGTTTTTT. Its translation is CASTQGSTGELFF.

The gene calls are TRBV18 and TRBJ2-1; 9 nucleotides agree with TRBD1. The J segment lost 6 bases and the V segment lost 6 bases, leaving 6 bases of the junction unmatched. The germline V gene has CDR1 KGHSH and CDR2 LQKENI. The length of the CDR3 is 14 residues. The CDR3 loop is CASSLQGAGNEQFF. Here the CDR3 DNA reads TGTGCCAGCTCCCTACAGGGGGCTGGCAATGAGCAGTTCTTC. Based on the CDR3 plus reference TRBV18 and TRBJ2-1, the full variable domain is NAGVMQNPRHLVRRRGQEARLRCSPMKGHSHVYWYRQLPEEGLKFMVYLQKENIIDESGMPKERFSAEFPKEGPSILRIQQVVRGDSAAYFCASSLQGAGNEQFFGPGTRLTVL.

J is TRBJ2-4 and V is TRBV7-6; D is possibly TRBD1 (5 bases). V was pared by 1 base and J by 1 base, with 11 bases between. In germline, CDR1 is SGHVS, CDR2 FNYEAQ. The CDR3 length is 16 residues. CDR3 DNA sequence: TGTGCCAGCAGCTTAGTCCCCGCAGGGGCCAAAAACATTCAGTACTTC. This gives the protein CASSLVPAGAKNIQYF.

The V and J genes are TRBV19 and TRBJ1-3, with 7 bases identical to TRBD1. The V gene's germline CDR1 is LNHDA and CDR2 SQIVND (reference sequence). The CDR3 runs 15 residues. V lost 6 bases and J lost 4; bases outside the gene matches: 9. CDR3 region: CASSPGQLRGNTIYF. CDR3 in DNA: TGTGCCAGTAGCCCGGGACAGCTCCGGGGAAACACCATATATTTT.

J is TRBJ2-5 and V is TRBV6-5; D unresolved. The CDR3 loop spans 12 amino acids. V was pared by 6 bases and J by 0 bases, with 5 bases between. Germline V gives CDR1 MNHEY, CDR2 SVGAGI. The CDR3 coding sequence is TGTGCCAGCAGACAGTACCAAGAGACCCAGTACTTC. Amino acids: CASRQYQETQYF.